One and the same sample provided the 10 T cell receptor beta chains below, sequenced in a study of T cell clonality in common variable immunodeficiency. Some clones are missing from TCRdb's copy, which holds only in-frame ones; the method was immunoSEQ multiplex PCR. Found here are tens of thousands of clones, no singletons; the ten largest cover approximately 13%. Sequenced input: peripheral blood mononuclear cells. The receptor set was obtained from a person between 18 and 70 years old in good health.

This clone was observed a handful of times. The observed sequence ends 3 residues before the CDR3 terminus, with the missing tail filled in from the germline J gene. The J gene is TRBJ2-3, the V gene TRBV29-1; 12 bases fit TRBD2. The CDR3 totals 15 residues. From germline, CDR1 is SQVTM and CDR2 ANQGSEA. Trimming removed 2 bases from V and 5 bases from J; junction bases left unmatched: 5. Incomplete CDR3 DNA: TGCAGCGTTGAACTAGCGGGGGGGCGGGGAGATACG. This gives the protein CSVELAGGRGDT. The whole CDR3 sequence reads CSVELAGGRGDTQYF.

This clone was counted between two and nine times. Read data end 3 residues before the CDR3 end; the end is taken from the germline J gene. This chain connects TRBV20-1 to TRBJ2-1, with TRBD2 as a possible D gene (5 bases). Germline lookup yields CDR1 DFQATT and CDR2 SNEGSKA (reference sequence). The CDR3 consists of 14 residues. The V and J ends lost 3 bases and 9 bases respectively, with 18 bases between them. The part of the CDR3 DNA that was read is TGCAGTGCTAGCCCCCGACGGCTGGCGGGTGAG. This codes for CSASPRRLAGE. The whole CDR3 region reads CSASPRRLAGEQFF.

This clone was picked up a small number of times. The read is 3 residues too short to cover the CDR3 end, so that end is filled in from the germline J gene. This chain links TRBV6-1 with TRBJ2-7; D gene uncertain. Trimming removed 1 base from V and 0 bases from J, with 7 bases in between. Germline CDR1 is MNHNS and CDR2 is SASEGT. The CDR3 extends over 14 amino acids. The CDR3 loop reads CASSEDSSSYEQYF. CDR3 DNA (partial): TGTGCCAGCAGTGAAGACAGCAGCTCCTACGAG.

There are many counts of this clone. The read is 3 residues too short to cover the CDR3 end, so that end is filled in from the germline J gene. The chain uses TRBV13 and TRBJ2-1; 8 bases are shared with TRBD2. The V gene's germline CDR1 is PRHDT and CDR2 FYEKMQ (reference sequence). With V trimmed by 4 bases and J by 6 bases, 2 bases remained unmatched. There are 13 residues in the CDR3. CDR3 bases read: TGTGCCAGCAGCTCGGGACTAGGCAATGAG. It specifies CASSSGLGNE. The entire CDR3 reads CASSSGLGNEQFF.

This clone was seen many times. The read falls 3 residues short of the CDR3 end, and the missing part is taken from the germline J gene. V usage is TRBV7-3 and J usage is TRBJ2-1, with TRBD2 identical over 10 bases. CDR1 is SGHTA and CDR2 is FQGTGA in the germline V gene. Trimming removed 2 bases from V and 8 bases from J; junction bases left unmatched: 6. The CDR3 is 15 amino acids. CDR3 DNA (partial): TGTGCCAGCAGCTTAGGAAGCGGGGGGGCCTATGAG. Translating gives CASSLGSGGAYE. The whole CDR3 sequence reads CASSLGSGGAYEQFF.

There are many counts of this clone. The read terminates 3 residues before the CDR3 end, so the remaining end is supplied by the germline J gene. This chain links TRBV10-3 with TRBJ1-5, with a tentative D call TRBD1 (6 bases). The CDR3 covers 13 residues. Trimming took off 6 bases at V and 0 bases at J, with 6 bases between the two ends. Germline CDR1 ENHRY, CDR2 SYGVKD. The CDR3 spells CAIRQGSNQPQHF. The part of the CDR3 DNA that was read is TGTGCCATCAGACAGGGTAGCAATCAGCCC.

Regarding this clone: The read ends 3 residues before the CDR3 terminus; that terminus is restored from the germline J gene. This sequence joins TRBV7-3 and TRBJ1-3; D may be TRBD1 (6 bases). Germline CDR1 is SGHTA and CDR2 is FQGTGA. This CDR3 has 15 residues. Between the trimmed V and J ends, which lost 2 bases and 0 bases, there was a span of 8 bases. This chain's CDR3 is CASSLGGISGNTIYF. The sequenced CDR3 bases are TGTGCCAGCAGCTTAGGGGGCATCTCTGGAAACACC.

This clone has at least ten counts. Read data end 3 residues before the CDR3 end; the end is taken from the germline J gene. The rearrangement uses TRBV20-1 and TRBJ2-5; 12 bases line up with TRBD1. V dropped 5 bases and J dropped 4; count of bases not matched to a gene: 8. CDR3 size: 15 residues. Germline V CDR1 and CDR2: DFQATT, SNEGSKA (reference sequence). CDR3 DNA, as far as it was read: TGCAGTGCTGGGACAGGGGGCGGGGGGGGAGAGACC. Translating it yields CSAGTGGGGGET. In full, the CDR3 reads CSAGTGGGGGETQYF.

This clone was counted many times. The CDR3 is cut off 3 residues early in the read; its end comes from the germline J gene. The V gene is TRBV18, the J gene TRBJ1-4; possibly TRBD1 for D (5 bases). Trimming left V 1 base short and J 8 bases short, with 11 bases between. The germline CDR1 and CDR2 sequences are KGHSH and LQKENI. The CDR3 sequence is 14 residues long. CDR3 DNA (partial): TGTGCCAGCTCACCACGTGAAACAGGAGAAAAA. Protein product: CASSPRETGEK. The whole CDR3 is CASSPRETGEKLFF.

This clone was picked up many times. The read ends 3 residues shy of where the CDR3 ends; the end is completed using the germline J gene. The chain employs TRBV20-1 and TRBJ2-5; TRBD2 matches 7 bases. Germline V gene data show CDR1 as DFQATT and CDR2 as SNEGSKA (reference sequence). Trimming removed 5 bases from V and 4 bases from J; junction bases left unmatched: 4. CDR3 length: 12 residues. CDR3 sequence reads: CSALLAGETQYF. The sequenced part of the CDR3 DNA is TGCAGTGCTCTTTTAGCGGGAGAGACC.